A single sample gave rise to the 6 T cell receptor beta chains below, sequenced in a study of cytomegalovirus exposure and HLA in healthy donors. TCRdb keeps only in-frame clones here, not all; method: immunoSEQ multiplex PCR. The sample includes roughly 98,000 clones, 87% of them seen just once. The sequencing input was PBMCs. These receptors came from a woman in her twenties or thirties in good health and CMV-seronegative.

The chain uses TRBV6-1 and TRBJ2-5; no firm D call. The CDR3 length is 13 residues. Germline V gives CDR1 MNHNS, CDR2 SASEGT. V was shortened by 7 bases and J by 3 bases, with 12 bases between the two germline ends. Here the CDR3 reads CASNLLGKETQYF. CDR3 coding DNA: TGTGCCAGCAACCTCCTCGGTAAAGAGACCCAGTACTTC.

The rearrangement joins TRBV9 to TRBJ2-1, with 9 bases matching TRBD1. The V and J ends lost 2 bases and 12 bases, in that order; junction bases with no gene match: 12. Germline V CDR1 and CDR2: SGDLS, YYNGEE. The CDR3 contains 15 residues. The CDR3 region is CASSVGTGRVWGQFF. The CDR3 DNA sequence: TGTGCCAGCAGCGTCGGGACAGGGAGAGTGTGGGGGCAGTTCTTC.

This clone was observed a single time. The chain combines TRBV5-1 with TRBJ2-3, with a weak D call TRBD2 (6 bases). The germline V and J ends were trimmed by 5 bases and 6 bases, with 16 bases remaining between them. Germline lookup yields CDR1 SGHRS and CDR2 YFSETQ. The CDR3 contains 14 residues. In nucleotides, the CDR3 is TGCGCCAGCAGTTTGATGCCGGGGGAGGATACGCAGTATTTT. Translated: CASSLMPGEDTQYF.

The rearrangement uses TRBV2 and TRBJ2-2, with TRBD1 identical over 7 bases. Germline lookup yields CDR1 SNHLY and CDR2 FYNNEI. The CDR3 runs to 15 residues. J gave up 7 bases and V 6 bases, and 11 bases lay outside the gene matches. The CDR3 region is CASRLTGTVDGELFF. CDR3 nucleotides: TGTGCCAGCAGGCTGACAGGGACGGTCGACGGGGAGCTGTTTTTT.

CDR3 in DNA: TGTGCCAGTAGTATGCGGGAGCATGAGCAGTTCTTC. Translating it yields CASSMREHEQFF. V is TRBV19 and J is TRBJ2-1; TRBD2 matches 7 bases. V dropped 3 bases and J dropped 8; count of bases not matched to a gene: 1. The CDR3 consists of 12 residues. In germline, CDR1 is LNHDA, CDR2 SQIVND (reference sequence).

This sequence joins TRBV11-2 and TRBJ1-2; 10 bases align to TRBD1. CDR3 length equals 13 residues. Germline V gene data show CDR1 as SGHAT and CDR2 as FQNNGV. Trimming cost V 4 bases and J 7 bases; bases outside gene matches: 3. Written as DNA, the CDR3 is TGTGCCAGCAGCTCCCGGGACAGGGGTGGCTACACCTTC. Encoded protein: CASSSRDRGGYTF.